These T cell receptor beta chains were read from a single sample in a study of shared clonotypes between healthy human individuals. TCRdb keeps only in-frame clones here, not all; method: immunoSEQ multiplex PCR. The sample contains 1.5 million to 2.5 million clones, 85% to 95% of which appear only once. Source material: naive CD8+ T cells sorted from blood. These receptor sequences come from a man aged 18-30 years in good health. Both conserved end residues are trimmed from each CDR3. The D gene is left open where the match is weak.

cdr3_aa: ASSLGQGYGEQF
v_call: TRBV7-9
cdr3_length: 12
d_call: TRBD1

cdr3_aa: ASGTLSSYNEQF
v_call: TRBV2
cdr3_length: 12
d_call: NA

cdr3_aa: ASNARGGANIQY
v_call: TRBV28
cdr3_length: 12
d_call: NA

cdr3_aa: AWGDWAGEQF
v_call: TRBV30
cdr3_length: 10
d_call: NA

cdr3_aa: SVEAANTEAF
v_call: TRBV29-1
cdr3_length: 10
d_call: NA

cdr3_aa: ASSASPTADTQY
v_call: TRBV6-1
cdr3_length: 12
d_call: NA

cdr3_aa: ASSQDWAGGYEQY
v_call: TRBV4-3
cdr3_length: 13
d_call: TRBD2

cdr3_aa: ASSSDTPPDYGYT
v_call: TRBV13
cdr3_length: 13
d_call: NA

cdr3_aa: AWSDLNTGELF
v_call: TRBV30
cdr3_length: 11
d_call: NA

cdr3_aa: ASSLDGGGNQPQH
v_call: TRBV5-1
cdr3_length: 13
d_call: NA

cdr3_aa: ASRDTGGVETQY
v_call: TRBV28
cdr3_length: 12
d_call: TRBD1

cdr3_aa: ASSSSGGEHLHYGYT
v_call: TRBV27
cdr3_length: 15
d_call: NA

cdr3_aa: ASRMTSGGNYEQY
v_call: TRBV18
cdr3_length: 13
d_call: TRBD2

cdr3_aa: ASTPGGLETQY
v_call: TRBV27
cdr3_length: 11
d_call: TRBD2

cdr3_aa: ASSEVKGVDTQY
v_call: TRBV10-1
cdr3_length: 12
d_call: NA

cdr3_aa: ASSVETGEFGELF
v_call: TRBV9
cdr3_length: 13
d_call: TRBD1

cdr3_aa: ASSFGLGEPYEQY
v_call: TRBV6-9
cdr3_length: 13
d_call: NA

cdr3_aa: ASDEMVSNQPQH
v_call: TRBV10-2
cdr3_length: 12
d_call: NA

cdr3_aa: AGRVRGPYNEQF
v_call: TRBV6-6
cdr3_length: 12
d_call: NA

cdr3_aa: ASSQDPQGTSRDEQF
v_call: TRBV4-3
cdr3_length: 15
d_call: TRBD2

cdr3_aa: ASSGTLNPEAF
v_call: TRBV9
cdr3_length: 11
d_call: NA

cdr3_aa: ASSTSPAYEQY
v_call: TRBV7-9
cdr3_length: 11
d_call: NA

cdr3_aa: ASSQGVELF
v_call: TRBV5-6
cdr3_length: 9
d_call: NA

cdr3_aa: ASSPEGTTMPQH
v_call: TRBV18
cdr3_length: 12
d_call: NA

cdr3_aa: ASSPSTGTYEQY
v_call: TRBV18
cdr3_length: 12
d_call: NA

cdr3_aa: ATSLGGTYEQY
v_call: TRBV27
cdr3_length: 11
d_call: NA

cdr3_aa: ASSHQGSGQPQH
v_call: TRBV4-1
cdr3_length: 12
d_call: NA

cdr3_aa: ASSGHQDTEAF
v_call: TRBV7-9
cdr3_length: 11
d_call: NA

cdr3_aa: ASSFSTATGDDEKLF
v_call: TRBV28
cdr3_length: 15
d_call: TRBD1

cdr3_aa: ASSAPNTDTQY
v_call: TRBV9
cdr3_length: 11
d_call: NA

cdr3_aa: ASRLTGTPSYEQY
v_call: TRBV27
cdr3_length: 13
d_call: NA

cdr3_aa: ASSHLLTGELF
v_call: TRBV7-9
cdr3_length: 11
d_call: NA

cdr3_aa: AISESTGNTGELF
v_call: TRBV10-3
cdr3_length: 13
d_call: NA

cdr3_aa: ASSEQGAGEQY
v_call: TRBV28
cdr3_length: 11
d_call: TRBD1